This is a list of T cell receptor beta chains from one sample in a study of HIV-infected patients and healthy controls. TCRdb processed the 5' RACE reads anew with MiXCR; each CDR3 protein has one entry. This sample has about 3,300 distinct CDR3 sequences; roughly 22% occur once, and the top ten carry around 30%. The sample in question was blood, obtained before antiretroviral therapy. The receptors shown here come from an adult with HIV infection. Each CDR3 is given with its conserved first and last residue. D genes are given only for firm matches. Some rows mark clone size as missing; the rest say once, few, many or name a class of expanded clone.

few,TRBV20-1,TRBJ2-3,TRBD2,TGCAGTGCTAGAGCCGCGGGGAGGGACACAGATACGCAGTATTTT,CSARAAGRDTDTQYF
few,TRBV7-2,TRBJ1-5,NA,TGTGCCAGCAGCTTAAGACAGGCTGCCAATCAGCCCCAGCATTTT,CASSLRQAANQPQHF
few,TRBV18,TRBJ2-7,NA,TGTGCCAGCTCAGAAGCGGATTACGAGCAGTACTTC,CASSEADYEQYF
medium-sized,TRBV11-3,TRBJ2-7,NA,TGTGCCAGCAGCCCGAGCTCCTACGAGCAGTACTTC,CASSPSSYEQYF
few,TRBV29-1,TRBJ2-1,TRBD2,TGCAGCGTTTTGAGCGGGGGGGCTTACGAGCAGTTCTTC,CSVLSGGAYEQFF
hyperexpanded,TRBV9,TRBJ2-1,TRBD2,TGTGCCAGCGGGGGGGATGACAATGAGCAGTTCTTC,CASGGDDNEQFF
medium-sized,TRBV5-6,TRBJ2-5,TRBD2,TGTGCCAGCAGCTTGGGCCGACTAGCCTCTCAGACCCAGTACTTC,CASSLGRLASQTQYF
NA,TRBV11-1,TRBJ1-1,NA,TGTGCCAGCAGCTTAGAGGGAACAGCGTATGAAGCTTTCTTT,CASSLEGTAYEAFF
large,TRBV9,TRBJ1-2,NA,TGTGCCAGCAGCGTAGAGGGGGAGGATGGCTACACCTTC,CASSVEGEDGYTF
large,TRBV7-9,TRBJ2-7,NA,TGTGCCAGCAGCTTAGCAGAGGAGCAGTACTTC,CASSLAEEQYF